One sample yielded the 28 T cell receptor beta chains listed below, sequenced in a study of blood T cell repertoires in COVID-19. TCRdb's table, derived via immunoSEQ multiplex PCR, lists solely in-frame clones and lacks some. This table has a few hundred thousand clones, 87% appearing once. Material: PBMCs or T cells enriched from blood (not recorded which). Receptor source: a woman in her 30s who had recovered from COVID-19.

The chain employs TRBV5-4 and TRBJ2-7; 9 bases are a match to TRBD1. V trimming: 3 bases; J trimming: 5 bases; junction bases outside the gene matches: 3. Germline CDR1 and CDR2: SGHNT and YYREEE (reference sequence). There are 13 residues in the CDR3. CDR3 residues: CASSSTGGDEQYF. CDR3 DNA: TGTGCCAGCAGCTCGACAGGGGGAGACGAGCAGTACTTC.

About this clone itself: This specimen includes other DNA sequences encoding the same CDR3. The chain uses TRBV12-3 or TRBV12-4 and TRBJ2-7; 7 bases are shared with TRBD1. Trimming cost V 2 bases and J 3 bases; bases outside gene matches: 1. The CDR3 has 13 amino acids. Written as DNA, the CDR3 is TGTGCCAGCAGTTTAAGACAGGGCTACGAGCAGTACTTC. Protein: CASSLRQGYEQYF.

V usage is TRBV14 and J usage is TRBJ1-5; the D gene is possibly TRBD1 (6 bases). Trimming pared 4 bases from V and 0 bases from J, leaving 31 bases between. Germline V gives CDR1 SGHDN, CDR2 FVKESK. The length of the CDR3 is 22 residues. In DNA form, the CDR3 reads TGTGCCAGCAGCCCTCCGATTTTAACAGCTTGGGGAGGGACATATAGCAATCAGCCCCAGCATTTT. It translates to CASSPPILTAWGGTYSNQPQHF.

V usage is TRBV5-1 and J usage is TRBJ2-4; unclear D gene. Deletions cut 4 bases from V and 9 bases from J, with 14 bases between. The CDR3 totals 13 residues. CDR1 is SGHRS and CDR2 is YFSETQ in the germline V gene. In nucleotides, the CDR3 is TGCGCCAGCAGCCACCCTAGAGAAGGCATTCAGTACTTC. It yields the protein CASSHPREGIQYF.

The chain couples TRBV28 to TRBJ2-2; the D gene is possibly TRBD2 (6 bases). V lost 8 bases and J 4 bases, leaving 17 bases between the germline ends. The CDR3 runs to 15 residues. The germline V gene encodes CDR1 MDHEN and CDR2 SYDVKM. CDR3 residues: CASLRPTGGTGELFF. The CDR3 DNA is TGTGCCAGCCTAAGGCCCACCGGGGGCACCGGGGAGCTGTTTTTT.

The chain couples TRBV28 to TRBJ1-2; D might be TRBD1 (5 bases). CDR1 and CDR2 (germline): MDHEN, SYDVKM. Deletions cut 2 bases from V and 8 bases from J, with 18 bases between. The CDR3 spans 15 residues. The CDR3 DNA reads TGTGCCAGCAGTTTAGATGACGGGACTATGGGAGGCTACACCTTC. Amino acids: CASSLDDGTMGGYTF.

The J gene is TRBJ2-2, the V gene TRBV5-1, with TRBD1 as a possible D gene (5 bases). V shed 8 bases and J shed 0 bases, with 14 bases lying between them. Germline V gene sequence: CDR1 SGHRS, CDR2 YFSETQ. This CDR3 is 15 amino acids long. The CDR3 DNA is TGCGCCAGTCACCCAGAACAGGCGAACACCGGGGAGCTGTTTTTT. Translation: CASHPEQANTGELFF.

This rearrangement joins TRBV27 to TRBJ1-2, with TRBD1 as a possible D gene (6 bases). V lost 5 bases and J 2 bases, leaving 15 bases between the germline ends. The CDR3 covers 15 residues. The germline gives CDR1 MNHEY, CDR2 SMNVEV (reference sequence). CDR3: CASSPRTAPNYGYTF. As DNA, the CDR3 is TGTGCCAGCAGTCCACGGACAGCCCCGAACTATGGCTACACCTTC.

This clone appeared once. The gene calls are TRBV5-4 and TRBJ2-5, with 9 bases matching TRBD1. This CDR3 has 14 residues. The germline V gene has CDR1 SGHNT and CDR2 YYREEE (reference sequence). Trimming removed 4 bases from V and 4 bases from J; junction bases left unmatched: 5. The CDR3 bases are TGTGCCAGCAGCCCTACAGGGGGCCGAGAGACCCAGTACTTC. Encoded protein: CASSPTGGRETQYF.

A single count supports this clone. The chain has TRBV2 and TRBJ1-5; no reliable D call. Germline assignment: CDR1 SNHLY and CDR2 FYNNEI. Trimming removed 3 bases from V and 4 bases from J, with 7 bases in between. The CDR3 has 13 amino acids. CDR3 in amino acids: CASSEEENQPQHF. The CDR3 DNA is TGTGCCAGCAGTGAGGAGGAGAATCAGCCCCAGCATTTT.

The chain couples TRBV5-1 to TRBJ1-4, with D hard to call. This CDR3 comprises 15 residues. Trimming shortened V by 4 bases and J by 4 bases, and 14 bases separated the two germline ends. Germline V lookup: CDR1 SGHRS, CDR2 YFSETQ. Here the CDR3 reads CASSLVPSVNEKLFF. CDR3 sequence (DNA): TGCGCCAGCAGCCTAGTCCCCTCGGTTAATGAAAAACTGTTTTTT.

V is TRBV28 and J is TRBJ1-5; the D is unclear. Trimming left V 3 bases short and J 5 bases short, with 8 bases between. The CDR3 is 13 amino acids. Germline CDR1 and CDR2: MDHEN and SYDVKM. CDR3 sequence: CASSFTTYQPQHF. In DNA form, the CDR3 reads TGTGCCAGCAGTTTTACTACCTATCAGCCCCAGCATTTT.

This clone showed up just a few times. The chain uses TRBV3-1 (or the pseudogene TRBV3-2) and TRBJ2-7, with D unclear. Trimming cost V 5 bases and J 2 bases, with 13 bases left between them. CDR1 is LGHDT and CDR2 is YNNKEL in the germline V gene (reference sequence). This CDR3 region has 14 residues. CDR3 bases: TGTGCCAGCAGCATGACTTCCGTTGCCTACGAGCAGTACTTC. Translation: CASSMTSVAYEQYF.

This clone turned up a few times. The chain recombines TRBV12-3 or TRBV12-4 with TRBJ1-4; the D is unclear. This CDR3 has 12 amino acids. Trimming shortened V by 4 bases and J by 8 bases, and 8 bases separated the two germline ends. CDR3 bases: TGTGCCAGCAGTTGGAGTGGGGAAAAACTGTTTTTT. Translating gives CASSWSGEKLFF.

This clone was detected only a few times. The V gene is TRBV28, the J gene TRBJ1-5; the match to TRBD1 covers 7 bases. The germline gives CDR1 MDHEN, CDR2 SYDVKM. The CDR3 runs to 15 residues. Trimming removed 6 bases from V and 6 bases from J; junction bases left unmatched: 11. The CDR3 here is CASSAGGGLSQPQHF. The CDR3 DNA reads TGTGCCAGCAGCGCGGGAGGGGGCTTGAGTCAGCCCCAGCATTTT.

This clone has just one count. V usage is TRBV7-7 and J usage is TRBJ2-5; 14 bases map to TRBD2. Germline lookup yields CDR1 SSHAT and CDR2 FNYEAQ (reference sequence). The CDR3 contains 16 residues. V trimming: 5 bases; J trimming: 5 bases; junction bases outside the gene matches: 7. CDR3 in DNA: TGTGCCAGCAGCCCCCGACTAGCGGGGGGGCTTGAGACCCAGTACTTC. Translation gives CASSPRLAGGLETQYF.

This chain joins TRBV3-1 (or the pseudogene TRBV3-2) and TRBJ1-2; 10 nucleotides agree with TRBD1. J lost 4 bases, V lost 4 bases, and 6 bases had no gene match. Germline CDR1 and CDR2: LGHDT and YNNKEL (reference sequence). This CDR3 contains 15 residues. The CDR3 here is CASSPGQGNLYGYTF. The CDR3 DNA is TGTGCCAGCAGCCCGGGACAGGGGAATCTCTATGGCTACACCTTC.

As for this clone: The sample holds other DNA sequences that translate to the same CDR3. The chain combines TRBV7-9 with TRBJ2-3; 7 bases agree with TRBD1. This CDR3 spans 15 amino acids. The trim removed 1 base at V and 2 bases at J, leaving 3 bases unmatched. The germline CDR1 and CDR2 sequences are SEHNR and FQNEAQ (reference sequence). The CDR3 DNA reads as TGTGCCAGCAGCTTAGAGGGACAGAACACAGATACGCAGTATTTT. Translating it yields CASSLEGQNTDTQYF.

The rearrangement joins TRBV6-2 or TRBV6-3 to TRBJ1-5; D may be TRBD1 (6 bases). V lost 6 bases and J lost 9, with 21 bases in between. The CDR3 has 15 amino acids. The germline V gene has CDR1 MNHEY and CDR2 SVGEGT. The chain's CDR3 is CASSPGEGYGGPQHF. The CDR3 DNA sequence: TGTGCCAGCAGCCCAGGGGAGGGATATGGTGGGCCCCAGCATTTT.

The CDR3 DNA sequence: TGTGCCAGCAGCGACCCGCGGTTCACAGATACGCAGTATTTT. Translated, it gives CASSDPRFTDTQYF. The chain employs TRBV5-4 and TRBJ2-3; D is unresolved. Per the germline V gene, CDR1 is SGHNT and CDR2 is YYREEE (reference sequence). CDR3 length: 14 amino acids. V dropped 4 bases and J dropped 2 bases, with 11 bases sitting between them. Full variable domain (missing parts from reference TRBV5-4 and TRBJ2-3): ETGVTQSPTHLIKTRGQQVTLRCSSQSGHNTVSWYQQALGQGPQFIFQYYREEENGRGNFPPRFSGLQFPNYSSELNVNALELDDSALYLCASSDPRFTDTQYFGPGTRLTVL.

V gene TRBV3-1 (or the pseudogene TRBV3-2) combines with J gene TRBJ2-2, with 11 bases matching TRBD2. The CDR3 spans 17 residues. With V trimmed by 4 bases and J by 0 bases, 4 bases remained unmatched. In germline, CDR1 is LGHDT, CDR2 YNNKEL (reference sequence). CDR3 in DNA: TGTGCCAGCAGCCGGACTAGCGGGTCCCCGAACACCGGGGAGCTGTTTTTT. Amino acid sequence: CASSRTSGSPNTGELFF.

The CDR3 nucleotides are TGCGCCAGCCTTGGTTCAAGGGCGGGTGAAAAACTGTTTTTT. Protein product: CASLGSRAGEKLFF. The chain links TRBV10-2 to TRBJ1-4; D gene ambiguous. Germline V lookup: CDR1 WSHSY, CDR2 SAAADI. CDR3 length: 14 amino acids. Trimming took 8 bases from V and 7 from J, leaving 17 bases between them.

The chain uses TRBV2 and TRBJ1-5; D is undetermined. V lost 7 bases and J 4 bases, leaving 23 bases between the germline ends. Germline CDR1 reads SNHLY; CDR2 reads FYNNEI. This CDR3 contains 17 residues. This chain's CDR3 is CASTPLPGGRGNQPQHF. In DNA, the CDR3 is TGTGCCAGCACCCCCTTGCCGGGAGGTCGGGGAAATCAGCCCCAGCATTTT.

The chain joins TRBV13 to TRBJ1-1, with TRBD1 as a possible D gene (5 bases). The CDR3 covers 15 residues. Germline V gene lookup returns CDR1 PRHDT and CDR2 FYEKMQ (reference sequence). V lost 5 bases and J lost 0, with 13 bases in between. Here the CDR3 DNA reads TGTGCCAGCAGCCCATTAAGACAGCTGAACACTGAAGCTTTCTTT. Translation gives CASSPLRQLNTEAFF.

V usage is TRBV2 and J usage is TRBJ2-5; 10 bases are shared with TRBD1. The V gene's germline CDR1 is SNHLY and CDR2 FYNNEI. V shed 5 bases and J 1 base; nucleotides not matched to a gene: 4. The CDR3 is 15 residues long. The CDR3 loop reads CASSPRTGGQETQYF. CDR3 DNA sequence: TGTGCCAGCAGTCCCCGGACAGGGGGCCAAGAGACCCAGTACTTC.

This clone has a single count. The CDR3 DNA follows: TGCGCCAGCAGCCTTGAACTAGCGGGGGGCATCACAGATACGCAGTATTTT. Protein sequence: CASSLELAGGITDTQYF. V usage is TRBV5-1 and J usage is TRBJ2-3; TRBD2 matches at 12 bases. Looked up from germline, CDR1 is SGHRS and CDR2 is YFSETQ. The length of the CDR3 is 17 residues. V was pared by 4 bases and J by 2 bases, with 8 bases of the junction left unmatched. The variable domain in full, with the rest retrieved from reference TRBV5-1 and TRBJ2-3, is KAGVTQTPRYLIKTRGQQVTLSCSPISGHRSVSWYQQTPGQGLQFLFEYFSETQRNKGNFPGRFSGRQFSNSRSEMNVSTLELGDSALYLCASSLELAGGITDTQYFGPGTRLTVL.

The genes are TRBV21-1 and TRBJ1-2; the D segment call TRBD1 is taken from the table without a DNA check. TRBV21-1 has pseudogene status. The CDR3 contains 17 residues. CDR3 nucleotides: TGTGCCAGCAGCAAAGCGGGGGGGACAGGGATGGACTATGGCTACACCTTC. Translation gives CASSKAGGTGMDYGYTF.

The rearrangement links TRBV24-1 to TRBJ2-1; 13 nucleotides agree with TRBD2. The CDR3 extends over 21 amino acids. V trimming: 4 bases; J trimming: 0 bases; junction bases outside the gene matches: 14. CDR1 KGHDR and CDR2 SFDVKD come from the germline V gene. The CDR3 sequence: CATSDPETSGGQITSYNEQFF. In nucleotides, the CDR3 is TGTGCCACCAGTGACCCGGAGACTAGCGGGGGGCAAATAACCTCCTACAATGAGCAGTTCTTC.